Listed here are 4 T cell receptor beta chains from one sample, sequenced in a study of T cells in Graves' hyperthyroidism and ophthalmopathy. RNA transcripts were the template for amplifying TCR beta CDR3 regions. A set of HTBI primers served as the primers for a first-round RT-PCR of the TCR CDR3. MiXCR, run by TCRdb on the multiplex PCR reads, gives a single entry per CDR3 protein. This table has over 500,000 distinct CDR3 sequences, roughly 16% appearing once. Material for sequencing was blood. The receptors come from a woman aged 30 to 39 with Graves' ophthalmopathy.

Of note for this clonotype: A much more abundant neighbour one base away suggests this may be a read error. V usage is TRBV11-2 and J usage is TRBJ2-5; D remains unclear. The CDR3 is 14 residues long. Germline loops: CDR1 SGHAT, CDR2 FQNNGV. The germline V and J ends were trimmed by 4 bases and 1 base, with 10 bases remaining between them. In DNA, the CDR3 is TGTGCCAGCAGCTCCGGGTCAGGCCAAGAGACCCAGTACTTC. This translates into CASSSGSGQETQYF.

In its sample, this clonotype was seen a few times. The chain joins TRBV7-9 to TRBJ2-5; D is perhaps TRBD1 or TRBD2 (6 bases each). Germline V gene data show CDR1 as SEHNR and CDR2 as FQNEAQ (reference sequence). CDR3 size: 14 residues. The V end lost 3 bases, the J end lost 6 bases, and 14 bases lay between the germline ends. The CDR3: CASSLEGRGQTQYF. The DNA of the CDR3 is TGTGCCAGCAGCTTGGAGGGCAGGGGACAGACCCAGTACTTC. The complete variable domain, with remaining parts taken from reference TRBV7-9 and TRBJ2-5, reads DTGVSQNPRHKITKRGQNVTFRCDPISEHNRLYWYRQTLGQGPEFLTYFQNEAQLEKSRLLSDRFSAERPKGSFSTLEIQRTEQGDSAMYLCASSLEGRGQTQYFGPGTRLLVL.

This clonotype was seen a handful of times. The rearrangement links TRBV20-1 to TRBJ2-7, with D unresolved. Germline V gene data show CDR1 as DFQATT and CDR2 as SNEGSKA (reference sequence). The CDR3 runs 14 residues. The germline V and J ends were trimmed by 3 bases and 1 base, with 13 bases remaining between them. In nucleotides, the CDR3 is TGCAGTGCTAGGGCTCCGCCAGCTTCCTACGAGCAGTACTTC. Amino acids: CSARAPPASYEQYF.

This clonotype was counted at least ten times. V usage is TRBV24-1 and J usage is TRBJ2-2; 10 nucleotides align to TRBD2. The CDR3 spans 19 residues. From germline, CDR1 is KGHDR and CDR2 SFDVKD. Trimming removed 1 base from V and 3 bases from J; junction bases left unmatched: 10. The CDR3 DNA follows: TGTGCCACCAGTGATTTAAGAGCGGGAGGGCCTCGGGACACCGGGGAGCTGTTTTTT. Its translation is CATSDLRAGGPRDTGELFF.